This section outlines one TCR beta chain sequence together with its context. Its antigen remains unidentified. With a J-beta primer mix and a sample-barcoded 5' primer, a second PCR ran about 6 to 11 cycles. With 12 random nucleotides, a template-switch adaptor tagged each individual cDNA molecule. Each CDR3 protein is one row after TCRdb ran MiXCR on the 5' RACE reads. This table has about 1,600,000 distinct CDR3 sequences, around 39% appearing once. These data come from a study of blood T cells in healthy people across ages. Findings and caveats of the study: Any changes in expanded clonotypes were possibly confounded, as donor CMV status remained unknown. Significant beta diversity loss was already apparent by age roughly 44, declining roughly linearly.

V lost 0 bases to trimming and J lost 2 bases, with 6 bases between them. The germline CDR1 and CDR2 sequences are SGDLS and YYNGEE. This CDR3 spans 15 amino acids. The source of this sequence is a woman aged 18-35 years in good health. The specimen was blood. V is TRBV9 and J is TRBJ1-6; a possible D gene is TRBD1 (5 bases). The CDR3 bases are TGTGCCAGCAGCGTAGTAGGGGCCTATAATTCACCCCTCCACTTT. Its protein is CASSVVGAYNSPLHF.